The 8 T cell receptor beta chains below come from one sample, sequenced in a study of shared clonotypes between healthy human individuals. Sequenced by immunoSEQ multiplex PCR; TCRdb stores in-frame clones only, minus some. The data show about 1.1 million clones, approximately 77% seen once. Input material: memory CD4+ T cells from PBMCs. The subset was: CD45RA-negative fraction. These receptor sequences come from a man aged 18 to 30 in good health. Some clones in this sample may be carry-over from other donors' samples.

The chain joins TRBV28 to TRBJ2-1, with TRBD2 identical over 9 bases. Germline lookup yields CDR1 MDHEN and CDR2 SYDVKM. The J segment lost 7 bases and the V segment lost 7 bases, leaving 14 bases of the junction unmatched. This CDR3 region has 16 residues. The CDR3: CASTIVSGGGRNEQFF. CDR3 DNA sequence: TGTGCCAGCACCATCGTTAGCGGGGGCGGAAGGAATGAGCAGTTCTTC.

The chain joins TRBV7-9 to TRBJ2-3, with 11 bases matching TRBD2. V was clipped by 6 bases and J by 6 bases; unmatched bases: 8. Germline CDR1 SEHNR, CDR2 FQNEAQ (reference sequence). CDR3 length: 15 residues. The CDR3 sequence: CASRPASGRWDTQYF. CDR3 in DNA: TGTGCCAGCAGGCCGGCTAGCGGGAGGTGGGATACGCAGTATTTT.

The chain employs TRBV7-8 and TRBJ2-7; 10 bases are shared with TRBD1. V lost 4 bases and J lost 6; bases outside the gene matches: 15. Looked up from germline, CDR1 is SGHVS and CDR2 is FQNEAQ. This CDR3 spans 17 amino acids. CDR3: CASSSRRWTGGYSEQYF. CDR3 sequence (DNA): TGTGCCAGCAGCTCTCGAAGATGGACAGGGGGTTATAGCGAGCAGTACTTC.

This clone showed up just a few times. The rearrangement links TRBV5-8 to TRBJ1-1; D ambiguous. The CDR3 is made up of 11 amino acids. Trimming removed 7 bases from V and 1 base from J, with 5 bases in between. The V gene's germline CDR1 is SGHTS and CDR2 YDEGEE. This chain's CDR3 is CASSPNTEAFF. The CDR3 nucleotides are TGTGCCAGCTCCCCGAACACTGAAGCTTTCTTT.

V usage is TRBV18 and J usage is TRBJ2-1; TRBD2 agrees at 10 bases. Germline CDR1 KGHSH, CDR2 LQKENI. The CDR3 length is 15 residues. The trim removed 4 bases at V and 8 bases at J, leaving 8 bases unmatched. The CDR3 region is CASSLLASGSDEQFF. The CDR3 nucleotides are TGTGCCAGCTCACTATTGGCTAGCGGGAGTGATGAGCAGTTCTTC.

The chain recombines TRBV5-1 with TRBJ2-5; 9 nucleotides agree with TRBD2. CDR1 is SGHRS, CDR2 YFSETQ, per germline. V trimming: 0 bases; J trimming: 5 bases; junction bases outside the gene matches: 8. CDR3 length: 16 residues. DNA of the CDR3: TGCGCCAGCAGCTTGGCCTTAGCGGGAGAGGTGGAGACCCAGTACTTC. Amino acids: CASSLALAGEVETQYF.

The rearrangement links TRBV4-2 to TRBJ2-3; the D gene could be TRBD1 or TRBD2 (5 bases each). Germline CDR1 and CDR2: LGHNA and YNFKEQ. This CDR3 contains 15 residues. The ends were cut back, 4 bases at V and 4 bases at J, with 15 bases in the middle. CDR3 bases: TGTGCCAGCAGCCTAACCGGGACCGGGGCAGATACGCAGTATTTT. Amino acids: CASSLTGTGADTQYF.

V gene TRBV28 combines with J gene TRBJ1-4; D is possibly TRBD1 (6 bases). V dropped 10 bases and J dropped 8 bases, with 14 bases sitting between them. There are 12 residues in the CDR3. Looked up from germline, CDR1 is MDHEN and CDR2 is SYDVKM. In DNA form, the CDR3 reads TGTGCCATCTCTGGGAGGGGGGAAAAACTGTTTTTT. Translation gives CAISGRGEKLFF.